This T cell receptor beta chain came from a study of blood T cell repertoires in COVID-19. The wider study: The study drew acute and convalescent COVID-19 samples from the United States, Italy and Spain. PBMCs, B-cell-depleted T cells, or T cells were the source of the cDNA or gDNA that made up the material.

In the authors' methods: Researchers report that nucleated cell counts were estimated from reference gene primer amplification. Sequencing used immunoSEQ multiplex PCR; TCRdb keeps in-frame clones, though not all of them. D and trimming were read from the DNA, whereas the V and J calls and clone size are those reported in that table. Of fewer than 350,000 clones listed, 85% to 90% are singletons. Deletions cut 1 base from V and 4 bases from J, with 16 bases between. The length of the CDR3 is 16 residues. The germline CDR1 and CDR2 sequences are LGHDT and YNNKEL (reference sequence). The sequencing input was peripheral blood. V and J are TRBV3-1 (or the pseudogene TRBV3-2) and TRBJ2-5; D might be TRBD2 (6 bases). The TCR sequence derives from a woman in her twenties or thirties with COVID-19, enrolled during active disease. The CDR3 protein is CASSQGIGRGGETQYF. For the CDR3, the DNA is TGTGCCAGCAGCCAAGGGATTGGGCGGGGCGGAGAGACCCAGTACTTC.